This T cell receptor beta chain was documented in a study of control samples from healthy donors and cancer patients (dated by TCRdb to 2020 to 2022). There are 16 amino acids in the CDR3, from cysteine to phenylalanine inclusive. Left in the record is the CDR3 DNA by itself, 48 bases read in frame from the first base. Unmatched junction bases come to 7, with V trimmed by 4 bases and J by 5 bases. The germline V gene supplies CDR1 MGHRA and CDR2 YSYEKL. The library was produced with the immunoSEQ multiplex PCR assay. Entries here come from immuneACCESS through TCRdb and include only in-frame sequences with V and J called. Some clones fail to appear in such tables; in the studies checked, an unresolved V gene covers under half of the shortfall, and the cause of the remainder is unknown. Here the sample has just over 150,000 clones; approximately 90% occur a single time. Clones ranked in the top ten supply more than 10% of the sample.

Concerning this clone: Its specific antigen is unknown. One base away there is no much larger clone; base qualities are not given.

This receptor was obtained from a man aged 30 to 45 in good health. This chain is built from TRBV4-1 and TRBJ1-4; 10 nucleotides in the junction match TRBD1. The sequencing sample was made of blood. The DNA sequence is TGCGCCAGCAGCCTGAATCCGGGACAGGGGAATGAAAAACTGTTTTTT. This encodes CASSLNPGQGNEKLFF.